A single sample is the source of the 25 T cell receptor beta chains below, sequenced in a study of blood T cell repertoires in COVID-19. Only in-frame clones appear in the TCRdb table, and some are missing; sequencing was by immunoSEQ multiplex PCR. The sample contains under 95,000 clones, 65% to 85% of which appear only once. The sequencing sample was made of peripheral blood. These TCRs come from a woman aged 80 or older with active or convalescent COVID-19.

The V and J genes are TRBV20-1 and TRBJ2-5; D uncertain. CDR3 length: 13 residues. The germline V and J ends were trimmed by 3 bases and 2 bases, with 10 bases remaining between them. Germline values: CDR1 DFQATT, CDR2 SNEGSKA (reference sequence). CDR3: CSASGGQQETQYF. As DNA, the CDR3 is TGCAGTGCTAGTGGCGGTCAGCAAGAGACCCAGTACTTC.

DNA of the CDR3: TGTGCTAGTGGTTTGGGGGACAGGGTGGAGGAGACCCAGTACTTC. Translated, it gives CASGLGDRVEETQYF. This chain joins TRBV12-5 and TRBJ2-5; 9 bases map to TRBD1. The germline V gene encodes CDR1 LGHNT and CDR2 FRNRAP. The junction had 5 bases not matched to a gene; V was cut back by 1 base and J by 5 bases. This CDR3 contains 15 residues.

This clone was counted between two and nine times. The V gene is TRBV4-3, the J gene TRBJ2-4; maybe TRBD2 (6 bases). Germline assignment: CDR1 LGHNA and CDR2 YSLEER. V lost 4 bases to trimming and J lost 0 bases, with 16 bases between them. This CDR3 is 17 amino acids long. The CDR3 reads CASSPHGTSIAKNIQYF. As DNA, the CDR3 is TGCGCCAGCAGCCCACACGGGACTTCGATAGCCAAAAACATTCAGTACTTC.

This clone was seen more than once but under ten times. This chain connects TRBV28 to TRBJ2-5, with TRBD2 matching 8 bases. Germline trimming cut 3 bases from V and 7 bases from J; bases unmatched to any gene: 13. The CDR3 runs to 16 residues. Germline V gene data show CDR1 as MDHEN and CDR2 as SYDVKM. The CDR3 loop is CASSFPTGGPKGTQYF. The CDR3 DNA sequence: TGTGCCAGCAGTTTCCCTACGGGGGGGCCGAAAGGGACCCAGTACTTC.

The CDR3 reads CASSKQGTNEKLFF. DNA for the CDR3: TGCGCCAGCAGTAAGCAGGGAACTAATGAAAAACTGTTTTTT. The chain combines TRBV5-1 with TRBJ1-4; maybe TRBD1 (5 bases). The CDR3 has 14 amino acids. V was trimmed by 5 bases and J by 1 base, leaving 9 bases between them. CDR1 and CDR2 (germline): SGHRS, YFSETQ.

This chain joins TRBV4-3 and TRBJ2-1; D is possibly TRBD2 (6 bases). Trimming shortened V by 3 bases and J by 0 bases, and 9 bases separated the two germline ends. The germline CDR1 and CDR2 sequences are LGHNA and YSLEER. The CDR3 runs to 15 residues. CDR3 sequence reads: CASSQQGGSYNEQFF. The CDR3 region has the DNA TGCGCCAGCAGCCAGCAGGGAGGCTCCTACAATGAGCAGTTCTTC.

The chain employs TRBV5-1 and TRBJ2-7, with 10 bases fitting TRBD2. The V segment lost 4 bases and the J segment 5 bases; nucleotides outside the gene matches: 12. Germline V CDR1 and CDR2: SGHRS, YFSETQ. This CDR3 spans 16 amino acids. CDR3 DNA sequence: TGCGCCAGCAGCCTGCGGGGGACTAGCGAAATGGACGAGCAGTACTTC. This translates into CASSLRGTSEMDEQYF. Filled out from reference TRBV5-1 and TRBJ2-7, the complete variable domain reads KAGVTQTPRYLIKTRGQQVTLSCSPISGHRSVSWYQQTPGQGLQFLFEYFSETQRNKGNFPGRFSGRQFSNSRSEMNVSTLELGDSALYLCASSLRGTSEMDEQYFGPGTRLTVT.

This chain connects TRBV6-2 or TRBV6-3 to TRBJ2-1; D is undetermined. V was pared by 5 bases and J by 0 bases, with 14 bases between. The germline V gene encodes CDR1 MNHEY and CDR2 SVGEGT. This CDR3 region has 16 residues. The CDR3: CASSPLTRSSYNEQFF. CDR3 DNA sequence: TGTGCCAGCAGTCCCCTGACTCGTAGCTCCTACAATGAGCAGTTCTTC.

This clone was detected only a few times. This chain links TRBV10-3 with TRBJ2-3; 9 nucleotides match TRBD1. Losses at the gene ends were 0 bases for V and 7 bases for J; bases not matched to a gene: 2. This CDR3 is built from 14 residues. Looked up from germline, CDR1 is ENHRY and CDR2 is SYGVKD. CDR3 in DNA: TGTGCCATCAGTGAGTCGGACAGGGGCCATACGCAGTATTTT. Protein sequence: CAISESDRGHTQYF.

This chain joins TRBV7-8 and TRBJ1-1; the match to TRBD1 covers 7 bases. This CDR3 region has 15 residues. V gave up 6 bases and J gave up 1 base; unmatched junction bases: 8. Germline CDR1 reads SGHVS; CDR2 reads FQNEAQ. CDR3 in DNA: TGTGCCAGCAGATCTAGGACAGGACAGAACACTGAAGCTTTCTTT. Protein product: CASRSRTGQNTEAFF.

The chain recombines TRBV5-1 with TRBJ1-2, with 7 bases that match TRBD1. In germline, CDR1 is SGHRS, CDR2 YFSETQ. This CDR3 comprises 14 residues. V shed 0 bases and J 3 bases; nucleotides not matched to a gene: 2. CDR3 sequence: CASSLAGGDYGYTF. The CDR3, as DNA: TGCGCCAGCAGCTTGGCAGGGGGTGACTATGGCTACACCTTC. The full variable domain, in which reference TRBV5-1 and TRBJ1-2 provide the parts outside the CDR3, is KAGVTQTPRYLIKTRGQQVTLSCSPISGHRSVSWYQQTPGQGLQFLFEYFSETQRNKGNFPGRFSGRQFSNSRSEMNVSTLELGDSALYLCASSLAGGDYGYTFGSGTRLTVV.

This chain links TRBV7-8 with TRBJ2-3; D gene uncertain. V gave up 2 bases and J gave up 1 base, with 7 bases separating them. Germline V gene lookup returns CDR1 SGHVS and CDR2 FQNEAQ. The CDR3 is made up of 14 amino acids. CDR3 loop: CASSLWLGTDTQYF. The CDR3 bases are TGTGCCAGCAGCTTATGGCTGGGCACAGATACGCAGTATTTT.

The V call is TRBV6-5, the J call TRBJ1-3; D remains unclear. CDR1 and CDR2 (germline): MNHEY, SVGAGI. The V end was cut by 6 bases, the J end by 3 bases, with 9 bases between. CDR3 size: 13 residues. The CDR3 region has the DNA TGTGCCAGCAGAGACGGGTTTGGAAACACCATATATTTT. It translates to CASRDGFGNTIYF.

This clone was recorded a few times. The chain combines TRBV6-2 or TRBV6-3 with TRBJ1-2; D perhaps matches TRBD1 (6 bases). Germline V CDR1 and CDR2: MNHEY, SVGEGT. The CDR3 is 14 residues long. V was clipped by 4 bases and J by 4 bases, with 13 bases between them. The CDR3 DNA follows: TGTGCCAGCAGTTCCAGGGGTAGGAGCTATGGCTACACCTTC. It codes for CASSSRGRSYGYTF.

The rearrangement uses TRBV7-2 and TRBJ1-2, with TRBD1 identical over 9 bases. The ends lost 2 bases at V and 4 bases at J; junction bases unmatched: 8. Germline V gene sequence: CDR1 SGHTA, CDR2 FQGNSA. The CDR3 length is 16 residues. The CDR3 DNA is TGTGCCAGCAGCTTATCCCGGGACAGGGCTGGCTATGGCTACACCTTC. Its translation is CASSLSRDRAGYGYTF.

This chain joins TRBV10-3 and TRBJ2-3; 9 bases fit TRBD2. Looked up from germline, CDR1 is ENHRY and CDR2 is SYGVKD. The V and J ends lost 4 bases and 0 bases, in that order; junction bases with no gene match: 2. The CDR3 is 15 amino acids. The CDR3 reads CAISASGASTDTQYF. CDR3 sequence (DNA): TGTGCCATCAGTGCTAGCGGGGCTAGCACAGATACGCAGTATTTT.

The genes are TRBV7-9 and TRBJ1-6; D gene unclear. The ends were cut back, 3 bases at V and 7 bases at J, with 13 bases in the middle. CDR3 length: 15 amino acids. Germline-derived CDR1 and CDR2 are SEHNR and FQNEAQ (reference sequence). The CDR3 loop is CASSLSAGLNSPLHF. As DNA, the CDR3 is TGTGCCAGCAGCTTGTCGGCAGGTCTGAATTCACCCCTCCACTTT.

J is TRBJ1-2 and V is TRBV27, with TRBD1 identical over 9 bases. After removal of 9 bases from V and 2 bases from J, the junction contained 4 bases not matched to a gene. This CDR3 has 13 amino acids. Germline CDR1 MNHEY, CDR2 SMNVEV (reference sequence). The CDR3 reads CASRDRANYGYTF. CDR3 in DNA: TGTGCCAGTCGGGACAGGGCAAACTATGGCTACACCTTC.

This chain connects TRBV6-2 or TRBV6-3 to TRBJ2-6, with a weak D call TRBD2 (5 bases). Trimming removed 2 bases from V and 0 bases from J, with 5 bases in between. The germline gives CDR1 MNHEY, CDR2 SVGEGT. The CDR3 contains 15 residues. This CDR3 is CASSYEGSGANVLTF. The CDR3 DNA follows: TGTGCCAGCAGTTACGAGGGCTCTGGGGCCAACGTCCTGACTTTC.

This sequence joins TRBV5-1 and TRBJ1-1; 11 nucleotides match TRBD1. Germline CDR1 reads SGHRS; CDR2 reads YFSETQ. After removal of 0 bases from V and 0 bases from J, the junction contained 10 bases not matched to a gene. The CDR3 covers 19 residues. The CDR3 coding sequence is TGCGCCAGCAGCTTGGACAGGACAGGGGGCGCGAGGATGAACACTGAAGCTTTCTTT. It yields the protein CASSLDRTGGARMNTEAFF.

This clone was observed a few times. The chain recombines TRBV29-1 with TRBJ1-2; the match to TRBD1 covers 7 bases. CDR3 length equals 15 residues. V dropped 3 bases and J dropped 4; count of bases not matched to a gene: 11. The germline CDR1 and CDR2 sequences are SQVTM and ANQGSEA. The CDR3 region is CSVDVGGRGGYGYTF. CDR3 in DNA: TGCAGCGTTGATGTAGGGGGCAGGGGTGGCTATGGCTACACCTTC.

This sequence joins TRBV18 and TRBJ2-1; 12 nucleotides agree with TRBD2. After removal of 6 bases from V and 6 bases from J, the junction contained 3 bases not matched to a gene. The length of the CDR3 is 14 residues. Germline V gives CDR1 KGHSH, CDR2 LQKENI. The CDR3 DNA follows: TGTGCCAGCTCGTCTAGCGGGGGGGCCAATGAGCAGTTCTTC. Translated, it gives CASSSSGGANEQFF.

The chain recombines TRBV3-1 (or the pseudogene TRBV3-2) with TRBJ2-3; TRBD2 matches 10 bases. CDR1 is LGHDT, CDR2 YNNKEL, per germline (reference sequence). The V segment lost 5 bases and the J segment 4 bases; nucleotides outside the gene matches: 3. There are 14 residues in the CDR3. CDR3 protein: CASSTSGIPDTQYF. Written as DNA, the CDR3 is TGTGCCAGCAGCACTAGCGGGATCCCAGATACGCAGTATTTT.

V is TRBV28 and J is TRBJ1-1; no clear D gene. Germline loops: CDR1 MDHEN, CDR2 SYDVKM. The CDR3 is made up of 12 amino acids. Trimming took 6 bases from V and 8 from J, leaving 13 bases between them. Here the CDR3 reads CASSSRTGEAFF. Written as DNA, the CDR3 is TGTGCCAGCAGCTCACGTACGGGGGAAGCTTTCTTT.

The gene calls are TRBV5-8 and TRBJ1-4; D is unresolved. V lost 1 base and J lost 6, with 13 bases in between. The CDR3 runs 15 residues. Germline loops: CDR1 SGHTS, CDR2 YDEGEE. DNA for the CDR3: TGTGCCAGCAGCTTGTTTGTCTGGAGAGATGAAAAACTGTTTTTT. This gives the protein CASSLFVWRDEKLFF. The full variable domain, with the rest looked up from reference TRBV5-8 and TRBJ1-4, is EAGVTQSPTHLIKTRGQQATLRCSPISGHTSVYWYQQALGLGLQFLLWYDEGEERNRGNFPPRFSGRQFPNYSSELNVNALELEDSALYLCASSLFVWRDEKLFFGSGTQLSVL.